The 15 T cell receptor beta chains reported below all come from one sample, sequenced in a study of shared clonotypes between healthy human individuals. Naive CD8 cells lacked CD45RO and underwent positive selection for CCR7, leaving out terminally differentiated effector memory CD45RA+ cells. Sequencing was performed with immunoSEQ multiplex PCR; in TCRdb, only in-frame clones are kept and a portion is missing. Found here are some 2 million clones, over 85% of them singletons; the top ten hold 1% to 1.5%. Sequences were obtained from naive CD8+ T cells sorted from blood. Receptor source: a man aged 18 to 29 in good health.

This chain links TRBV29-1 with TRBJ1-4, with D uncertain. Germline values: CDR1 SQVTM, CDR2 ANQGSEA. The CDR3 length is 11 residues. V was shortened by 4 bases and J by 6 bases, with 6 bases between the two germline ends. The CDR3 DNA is TGCAGCGTTGCGCTAGATGAAAAACTGTTTTTT. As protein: CSVALDEKLFF.

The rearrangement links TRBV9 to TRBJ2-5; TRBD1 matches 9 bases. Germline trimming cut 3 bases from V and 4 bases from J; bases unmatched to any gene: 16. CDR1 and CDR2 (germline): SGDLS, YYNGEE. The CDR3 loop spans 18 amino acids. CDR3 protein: CASSALRDRVFGIETQYF. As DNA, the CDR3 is TGTGCCAGCAGCGCACTCCGGGACAGGGTTTTCGGGATAGAGACCCAGTACTTC.

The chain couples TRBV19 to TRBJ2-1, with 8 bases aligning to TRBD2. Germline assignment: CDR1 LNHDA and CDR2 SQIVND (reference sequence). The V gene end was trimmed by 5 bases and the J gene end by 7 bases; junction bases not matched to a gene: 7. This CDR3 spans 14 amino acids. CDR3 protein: CASSPGLDPNEQFF. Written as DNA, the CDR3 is TGTGCCAGTAGTCCGGGACTAGATCCGAATGAGCAGTTCTTC.

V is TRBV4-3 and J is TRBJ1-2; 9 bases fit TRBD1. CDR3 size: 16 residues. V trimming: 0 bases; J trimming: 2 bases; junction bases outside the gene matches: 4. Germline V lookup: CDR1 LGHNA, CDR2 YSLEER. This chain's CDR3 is CASSQDMDRGNYGYTF. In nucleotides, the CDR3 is TGCGCCAGCAGCCAAGATATGGACAGGGGAAACTATGGCTACACCTTC.

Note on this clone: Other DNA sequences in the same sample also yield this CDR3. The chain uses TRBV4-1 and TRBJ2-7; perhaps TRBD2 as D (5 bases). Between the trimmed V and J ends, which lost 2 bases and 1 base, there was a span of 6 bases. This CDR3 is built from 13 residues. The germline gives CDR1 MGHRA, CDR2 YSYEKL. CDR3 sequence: CASSQTGSYEQYF. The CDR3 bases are TGCGCCAGCAGCCAAACGGGGTCCTACGAGCAGTACTTC.

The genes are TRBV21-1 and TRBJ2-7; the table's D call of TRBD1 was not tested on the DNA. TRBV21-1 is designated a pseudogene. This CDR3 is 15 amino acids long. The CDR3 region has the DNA TGTGCCAGCAGCCTGGACAGGGTTAACACCTACGAGCAGTACTTC. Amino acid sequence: CASSLDRVNTYEQYF.

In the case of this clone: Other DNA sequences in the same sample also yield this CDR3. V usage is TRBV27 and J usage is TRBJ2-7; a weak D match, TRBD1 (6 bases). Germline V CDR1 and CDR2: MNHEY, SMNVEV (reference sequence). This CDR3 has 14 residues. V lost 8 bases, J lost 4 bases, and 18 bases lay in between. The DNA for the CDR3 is TGTGCCAGCGGATATCCAGGGGAAGCGTACGAGCAGTACTTC. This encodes CASGYPGEAYEQYF.

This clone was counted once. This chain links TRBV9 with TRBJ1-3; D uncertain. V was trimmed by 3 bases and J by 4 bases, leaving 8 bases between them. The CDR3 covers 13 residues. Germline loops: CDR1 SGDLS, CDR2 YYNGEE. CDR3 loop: CASSEGMGNTIYF. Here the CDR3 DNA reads TGTGCCAGCAGCGAAGGCATGGGAAACACCATATATTTT.

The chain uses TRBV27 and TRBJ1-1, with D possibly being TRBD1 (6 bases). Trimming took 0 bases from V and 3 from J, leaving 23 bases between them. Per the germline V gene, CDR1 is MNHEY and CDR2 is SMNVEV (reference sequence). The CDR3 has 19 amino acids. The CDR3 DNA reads TGTGCCAGCAGTTTATCGGCCTCCCCCGGACAGTATATGGACACTGAAGCTTTCTTT. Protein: CASSLSASPGQYMDTEAFF.

The CDR3 sequence: CASSIRVTRLEQFF. The CDR3 nucleotides are TGTGCCAGTAGTATTCGCGTTACTAGGTTGGAGCAGTTCTTC. The chain employs TRBV19 and TRBJ2-1; possibly TRBD2 for D (5 bases). Deletions cut 3 bases from V and 10 bases from J, with 16 bases between. This CDR3 has 14 residues. The V gene's germline CDR1 is LNHDA and CDR2 SQIVND (reference sequence).

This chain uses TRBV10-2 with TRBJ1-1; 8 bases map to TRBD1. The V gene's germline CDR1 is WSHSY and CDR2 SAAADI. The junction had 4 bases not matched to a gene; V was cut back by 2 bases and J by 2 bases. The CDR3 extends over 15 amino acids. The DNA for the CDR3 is TGCGCCAGCAGTGAGGGCCAGGGGGCCAACACTGAAGCTTTCTTT. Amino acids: CASSEGQGANTEAFF.

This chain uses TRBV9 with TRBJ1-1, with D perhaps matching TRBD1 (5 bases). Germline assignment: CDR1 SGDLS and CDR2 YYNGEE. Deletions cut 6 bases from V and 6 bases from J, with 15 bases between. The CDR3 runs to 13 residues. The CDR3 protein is CASTAGISSEAFF. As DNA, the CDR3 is TGTGCCAGCACCGCAGGGATTTCCTCTGAAGCTTTCTTT.

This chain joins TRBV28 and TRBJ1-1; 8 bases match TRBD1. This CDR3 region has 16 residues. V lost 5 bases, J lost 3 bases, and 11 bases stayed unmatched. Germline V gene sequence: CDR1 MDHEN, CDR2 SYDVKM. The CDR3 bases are TGTGCCAGCAGTGATGGGACAGGCCTATTGGACACTGAAGCTTTCTTT. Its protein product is CASSDGTGLLDTEAFF.

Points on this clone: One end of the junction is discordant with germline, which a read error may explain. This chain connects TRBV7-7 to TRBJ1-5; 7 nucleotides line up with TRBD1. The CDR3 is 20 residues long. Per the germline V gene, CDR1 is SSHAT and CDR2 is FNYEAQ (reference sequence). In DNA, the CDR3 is TGTGCTAGCAGCCCGCAACCCTCCGGACAGGCGGGGGATAGCAATCAGCCCCAGCATTTT. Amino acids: CASSPQPSGQAGDSNQPQHF.

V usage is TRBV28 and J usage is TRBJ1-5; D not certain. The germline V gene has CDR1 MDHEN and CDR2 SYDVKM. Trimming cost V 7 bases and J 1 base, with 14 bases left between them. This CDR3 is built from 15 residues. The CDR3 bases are TGTGCCAGCAAAGGGATTATAGGGAGCAATCAGCCCCAGCATTTT. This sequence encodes CASKGIIGSNQPQHF.